This T cell receptor (beta chain) was profiled in a study of blood T cell repertoires in COVID-19. Study at large: PBMCs, B-cell-depleted T cells, or T cells were the source of the cDNA or gDNA that made up the material.

The germline V and J ends were trimmed by 5 bases and 6 bases, with 16 bases remaining between them. This CDR3 contains 14 residues. Germline V gives CDR1 SEHNR, CDR2 FQNEAQ (reference sequence). Sequenced by immunoSEQ multiplex PCR; TCRdb stores in-frame clones only, minus some. The repertoire holds about 480,000 clones, with approximately 88% as singletons. This clone turned up a few times. This study enrolled people aged 18 to 89 from about 24 US geographic areas. The study counted Cohort 3 donors as recovered given two negative PCRs, clearance, or symptom resolution. J is TRBJ1-1 and V is TRBV7-9; D is possibly TRBD1 (5 bases). The sequence was obtained from a woman aged 40 to 50 who had recovered from COVID-19. Specimen: PBMCs or T cells enriched from blood (not recorded which). The CDR3 reads CASSTLSGGAEAFF. For the CDR3, the DNA is TGTGCCAGCAGCACTCTCTCCGGGGGGGCTGAAGCTTTCTTT.